This TCR beta chain appears in the sequencing data of a study of CD8+CD57+ T cells in acquired aplastic anemia. TCR beta VDJ combinations and CDR3 sequences were profiled from genomic DNA. TCRdb used MiXCR to reprocess the reads, holding one entry per CDR3 protein. The table includes 250,000 to 350,000 distinct CDR3 sequences, approximately 60% detected once. An expansion of CD8+CD57+ cells by flow cytometry had been shown in patients chosen for sequencing. Each patient had severe acquired aplastic anemia. The junction had 9 bases not matched to a gene; V was cut back by 5 bases and J by 3 bases. The CDR3 has 14 amino acids. Germline CDR1 and CDR2: DFQATT and SNEGSKA (reference sequence).

This TCR was sampled from a human donor with aplastic anemia. Sequencing was carried out using sorted CD4+, CD8+, or CD8+CD57+ T cells (not recorded which) from PBMCs. The chain is built from TRBV20-1 and TRBJ2-5; 7 bases map to TRBD2. CDR3 protein: CSAHRGGPKETQYF. As DNA, the CDR3 is TGCAGTGCTCATCGCGGGGGACCTAAAGAGACCCAGTACTTC.